This section outlines one T cell receptor (beta chain) sequence together with its context. This sample was included in a study of T cell changes during pregnancy in multiple sclerosis. V gave up 5 bases and J gave up 4 bases; unmatched junction bases: 2. Germline values: CDR1 SEHNR, CDR2 FQNEAQ (reference sequence). The length of the CDR3 is 13 residues. Profiled with immunoSEQ multiplex PCR; TCRdb holds only in-frame clones, not every one. The repertoire holds around 130,000 clones, with about 93% as singletons. This sequence was found in a female donor with multiple sclerosis, enrolled in a pregnancy study. J is TRBJ1-2 and V is TRBV7-9, with TRBD1 identical over 9 bases. Sequenced material: peripheral blood, taken before pregnancy. The CDR3 coding sequence is TGTGCCAGCAGCCAGACAGGGGGCTATGGCTACACCTTC. Its protein product is CASSQTGGYGYTF. The whole variable domain, filled in from reference TRBV7-9 and TRBJ1-2, reads DTGVSQNPRHKITKRGQNVTFRCDPISEHNRLYWYRQTLGQGPEFLTYFQNEAQLEKSRLLSDRFSAERPKGSFSTLEIQRTEQGDSAMYLCASSQTGGYGYTFGSGTRLTVV.